This T cell receptor beta chain comes out of a study of shared clonotypes between healthy human individuals. Regarding the study as a whole: Enrolling few donors narrowed the genetic and exposure-history diversity that was represented. On the whole, naive subsets had larger estimated richness than memory subsets had.

Method: immunoSEQ multiplex PCR; TCRdb's copy keeps in-frame clones and lacks some. The sample has about 1.9 million clones, over 85% seen once. A word on this clone: Its antigen is currently unknown.

CD45RO-negative, CCR7-selected cells formed the naive CD8 fraction, which excluded terminally differentiated effector memory CD45RA+ cells. The V gene lost 11 bases and the J gene lost 8 bases, with 21 bases spanning the gap. The germline V gene encodes CDR1 ENHRY and CDR2 SYGVKD. CDR3 length: 13 residues. This TCR was recovered from a man between 18 and 35 years old in good health. Some clones in this sample may be carry-over from other donors' samples. Sequenced: naive CD8+ T cells from PBMCs. The rearrangement joins TRBV10-3 to TRBJ1-1; TRBD1 is a possible D gene (5 bases). CDR3 loop: CAVSGTEPNEAFF. In DNA form, the CDR3 reads TGTGCCGTATCCGGGACGGAGCCTAACGAAGCTTTCTTT.